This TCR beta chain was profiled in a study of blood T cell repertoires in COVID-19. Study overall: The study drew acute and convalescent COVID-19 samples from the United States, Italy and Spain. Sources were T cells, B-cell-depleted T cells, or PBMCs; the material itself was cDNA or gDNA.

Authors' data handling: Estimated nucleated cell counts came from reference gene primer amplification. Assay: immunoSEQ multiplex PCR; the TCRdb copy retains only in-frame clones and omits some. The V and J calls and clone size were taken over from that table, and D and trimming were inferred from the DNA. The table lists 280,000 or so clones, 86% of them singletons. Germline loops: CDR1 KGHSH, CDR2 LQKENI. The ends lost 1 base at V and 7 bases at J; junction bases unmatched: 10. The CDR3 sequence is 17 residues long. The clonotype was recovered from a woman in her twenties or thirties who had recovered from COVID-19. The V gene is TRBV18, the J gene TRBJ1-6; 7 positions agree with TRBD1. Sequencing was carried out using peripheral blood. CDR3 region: CASSPRQQDRKNSPLHF. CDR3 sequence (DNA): TGTGCCAGCTCACCACGCCAGCAGGACAGGAAGAATTCACCCCTCCACTTT.